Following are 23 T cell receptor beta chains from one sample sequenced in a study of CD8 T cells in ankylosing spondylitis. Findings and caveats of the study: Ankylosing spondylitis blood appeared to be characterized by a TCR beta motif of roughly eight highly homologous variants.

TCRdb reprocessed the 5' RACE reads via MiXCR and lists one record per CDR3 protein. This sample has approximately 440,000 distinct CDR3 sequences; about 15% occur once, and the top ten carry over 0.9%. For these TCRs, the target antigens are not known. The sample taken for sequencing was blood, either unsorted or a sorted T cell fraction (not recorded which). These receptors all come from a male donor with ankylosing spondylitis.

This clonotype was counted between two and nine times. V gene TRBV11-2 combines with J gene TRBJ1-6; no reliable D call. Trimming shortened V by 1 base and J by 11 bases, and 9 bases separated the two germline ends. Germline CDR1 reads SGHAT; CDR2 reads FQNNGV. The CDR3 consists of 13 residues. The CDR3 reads CASSLGTLAPLHF. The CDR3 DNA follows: TGTGCCAGCAGCTTAGGAACTCTCGCACCCCTCCACTTT.

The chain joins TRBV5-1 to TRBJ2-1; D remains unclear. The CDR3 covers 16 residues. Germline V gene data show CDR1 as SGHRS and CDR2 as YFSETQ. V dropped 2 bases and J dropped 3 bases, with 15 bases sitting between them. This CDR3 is CASSFSAGVLYNEQFF. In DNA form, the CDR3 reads TGCGCCAGCAGCTTTTCGGCAGGCGTCCTCTACAATGAGCAGTTCTTC.

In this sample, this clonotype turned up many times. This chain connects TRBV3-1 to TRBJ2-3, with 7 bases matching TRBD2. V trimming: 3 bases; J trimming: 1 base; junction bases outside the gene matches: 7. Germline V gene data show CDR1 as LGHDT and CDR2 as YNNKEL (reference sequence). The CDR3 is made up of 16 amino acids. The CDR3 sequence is CASSHAWTRGTDTQYF. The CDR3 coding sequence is TGTGCCAGCAGCCACGCCTGGACTAGGGGCACAGATACGCAGTATTTT.

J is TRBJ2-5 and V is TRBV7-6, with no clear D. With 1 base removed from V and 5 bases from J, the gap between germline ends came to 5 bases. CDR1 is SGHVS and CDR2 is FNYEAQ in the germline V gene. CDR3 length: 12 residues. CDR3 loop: CASSLEYETQYF. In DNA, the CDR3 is TGTGCCAGCAGCTTAGAGTATGAGACCCAGTACTTC.

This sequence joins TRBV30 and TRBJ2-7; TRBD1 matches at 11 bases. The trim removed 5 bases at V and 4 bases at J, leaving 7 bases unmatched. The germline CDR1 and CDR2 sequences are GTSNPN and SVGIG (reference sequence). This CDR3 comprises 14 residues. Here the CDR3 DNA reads TGTGCCTGGCAAAGGGACAGGGGGGTTTACGAGCAGTACTTC. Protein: CAWQRDRGVYEQYF.

The CDR3, as DNA: TGTGCCACCAGCTCCCGACCCACCGGGGAGCTGTTTTTT. Its protein is CATSSRPTGELFF. This chain links TRBV24-1 with TRBJ2-2, with D uncertain. CDR1 and CDR2 from the germline V gene are KGHDR and SFDVKD. With 7 bases removed from V and 4 bases from J, the gap between germline ends came to 9 bases. The CDR3 totals 13 residues.

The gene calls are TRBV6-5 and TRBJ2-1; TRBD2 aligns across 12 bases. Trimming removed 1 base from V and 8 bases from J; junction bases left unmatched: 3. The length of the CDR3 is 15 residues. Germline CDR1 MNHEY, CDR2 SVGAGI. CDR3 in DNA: TGTGCCAGCAGTTACTTGACTAGCGGGGGCGATGAGCAGTTCTTC. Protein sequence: CASSYLTSGGDEQFF.

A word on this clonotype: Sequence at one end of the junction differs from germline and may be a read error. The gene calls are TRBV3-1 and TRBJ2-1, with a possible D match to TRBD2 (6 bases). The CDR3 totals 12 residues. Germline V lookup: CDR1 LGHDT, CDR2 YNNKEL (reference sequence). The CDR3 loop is CASSQVSGPEIF. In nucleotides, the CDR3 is TGTGCCAGCAGCCAAGTGAGCGGGCCTGAGATCTTC.

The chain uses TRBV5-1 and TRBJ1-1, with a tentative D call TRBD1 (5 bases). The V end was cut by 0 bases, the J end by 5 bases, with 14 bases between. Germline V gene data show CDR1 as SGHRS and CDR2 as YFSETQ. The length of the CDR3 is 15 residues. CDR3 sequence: CASSLGVGGGTEAFF. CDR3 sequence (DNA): TGCGCCAGCAGCTTGGGAGTTGGGGGTGGTACTGAAGCTTTCTTT.

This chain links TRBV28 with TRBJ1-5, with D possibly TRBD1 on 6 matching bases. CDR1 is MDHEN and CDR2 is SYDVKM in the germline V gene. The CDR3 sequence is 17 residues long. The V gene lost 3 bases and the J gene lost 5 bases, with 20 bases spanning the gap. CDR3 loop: CASSLAGEYHRDQPQHF. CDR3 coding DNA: TGTGCCAGCAGTTTGGCAGGGGAGTACCATAGGGATCAGCCCCAGCATTTT.

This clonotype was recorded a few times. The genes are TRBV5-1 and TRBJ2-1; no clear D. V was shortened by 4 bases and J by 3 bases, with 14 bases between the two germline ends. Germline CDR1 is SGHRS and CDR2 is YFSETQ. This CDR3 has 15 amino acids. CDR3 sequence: CASSPRPKDYNEQFF. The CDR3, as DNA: TGCGCCAGCAGCCCGCGGCCTAAGGACTACAATGAGCAGTTCTTC.

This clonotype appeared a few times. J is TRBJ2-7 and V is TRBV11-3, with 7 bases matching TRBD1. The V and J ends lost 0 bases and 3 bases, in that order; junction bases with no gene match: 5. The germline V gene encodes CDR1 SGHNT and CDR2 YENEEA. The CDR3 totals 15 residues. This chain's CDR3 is CASSLDGTASYEQYF. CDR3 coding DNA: TGTGCCAGCAGCTTAGATGGGACAGCCAGCTACGAGCAGTACTTC.

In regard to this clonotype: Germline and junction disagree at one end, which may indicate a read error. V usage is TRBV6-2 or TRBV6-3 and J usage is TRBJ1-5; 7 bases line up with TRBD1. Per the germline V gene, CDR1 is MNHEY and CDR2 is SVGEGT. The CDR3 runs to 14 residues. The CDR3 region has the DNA TGTGCCAGCAGTTCCCGACAGGGAAATCACCCCCAGCATTTT. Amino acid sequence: CASSSRQGNHPQHF.

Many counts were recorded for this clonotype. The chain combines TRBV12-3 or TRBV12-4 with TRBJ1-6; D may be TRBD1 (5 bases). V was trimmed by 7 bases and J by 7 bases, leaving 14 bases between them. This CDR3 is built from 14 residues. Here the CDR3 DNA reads TGTGCCAGCAACTCCCGGGACCAAAATTCACCCCTCCACTTT. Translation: CASNSRDQNSPLHF.

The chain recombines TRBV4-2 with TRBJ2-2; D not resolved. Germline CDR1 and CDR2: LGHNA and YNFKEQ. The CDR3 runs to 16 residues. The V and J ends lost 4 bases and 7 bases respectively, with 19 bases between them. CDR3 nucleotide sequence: TGTGCCAGCAGCCCTCCGAAGTACACCAACGGCGGGGAGCTGTTTTTT. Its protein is CASSPPKYTNGGELFF.

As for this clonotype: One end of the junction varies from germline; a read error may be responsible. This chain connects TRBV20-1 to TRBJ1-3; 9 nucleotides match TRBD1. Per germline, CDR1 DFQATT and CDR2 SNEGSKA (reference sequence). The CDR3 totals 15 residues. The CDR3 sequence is CSARGTGSSGNTIYF. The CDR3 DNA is TGCAGTGCAAGAGGGACAGGGAGCTCTGGAAACACCATATATTTT.

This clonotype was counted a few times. CDR3 region: CASSRQVTEQYF. For the CDR3, the DNA is TGTGCCAGCAGTAGACAGGTCACCGAGCAGTACTTC. The V call is TRBV6-6, the J call TRBJ2-7, with a tentative D call TRBD1 (6 bases). The CDR3 contains 12 residues. Germline V lookup: CDR1 MNHNY, CDR2 SVGAGI (reference sequence). The ends were cut back, 5 bases at V and 6 bases at J, with 11 bases in the middle.

CDR3 nucleotides: TGTGCCAGCAGTTATACTCCAGATTTGAACTATGGCTACACCTTC. Protein sequence: CASSYTPDLNYGYTF. The chain links TRBV6-5 to TRBJ1-2, with D unresolved. This CDR3 spans 15 amino acids. Trimming removed 3 bases from V and 2 bases from J, with 13 bases in between. Germline CDR1 and CDR2: MNHEY and SVGAGI.

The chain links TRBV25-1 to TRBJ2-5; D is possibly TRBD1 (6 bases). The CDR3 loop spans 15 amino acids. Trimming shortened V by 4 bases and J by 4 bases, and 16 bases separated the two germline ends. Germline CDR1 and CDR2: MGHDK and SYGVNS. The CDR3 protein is CASSGMDRFGETQYF. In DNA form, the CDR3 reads TGTGCCAGCAGTGGCATGGACAGATTTGGAGAGACCCAGTACTTC.

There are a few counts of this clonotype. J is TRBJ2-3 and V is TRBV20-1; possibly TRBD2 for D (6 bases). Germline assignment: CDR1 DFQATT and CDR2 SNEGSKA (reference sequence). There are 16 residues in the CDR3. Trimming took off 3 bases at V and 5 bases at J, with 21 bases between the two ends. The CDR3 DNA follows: TGCAGTGCTAGGGTTACCGGGACTTCCACCCGAGATACGCAGTATTTT. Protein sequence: CSARVTGTSTRDTQYF.

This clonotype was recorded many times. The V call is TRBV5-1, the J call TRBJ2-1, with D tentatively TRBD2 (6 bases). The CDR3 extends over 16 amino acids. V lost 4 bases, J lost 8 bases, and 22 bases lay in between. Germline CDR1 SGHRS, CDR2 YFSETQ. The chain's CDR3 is CASSPNAQTSSHEQFF. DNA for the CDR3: TGCGCCAGCAGCCCTAATGCCCAAACTAGCTCACATGAGCAGTTCTTC.

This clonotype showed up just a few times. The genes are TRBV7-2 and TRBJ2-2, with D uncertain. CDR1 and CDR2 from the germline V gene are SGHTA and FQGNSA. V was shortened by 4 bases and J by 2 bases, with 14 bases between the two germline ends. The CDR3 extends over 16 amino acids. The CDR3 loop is CASSSRRQINTGELFF. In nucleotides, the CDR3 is TGTGCCAGCAGCTCCCGCCGACAAATCAACACCGGGGAGCTGTTTTTT.

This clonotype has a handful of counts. The CDR3 sequence is CASSLGTGLGDEQFF. The CDR3 coding sequence is TGTGCCAGCAGCTTAGGCACAGGGCTTGGGGATGAGCAGTTCTTC. This rearrangement joins TRBV7-2 to TRBJ2-1, with a weak D call TRBD1 (6 bases). Trimming took 1 base from V and 8 from J, leaving 15 bases between them. This CDR3 is built from 15 residues. CDR1 and CDR2 (germline): SGHTA, FQGNSA.